One and the same sample provided the 31 T cell receptor beta chains below, sequenced in a study of CD8+ T cells in alopecia areata. The treatment denotes: oral pan-JAK inhibitor, 5-10 mg twice daily. Reverse transcribed after extraction, RNA yielded cDNA as the sequencing template. TCRdb's copy holds only in-frame clones and misses some; the assay was immunoSEQ multiplex PCR. The sample shows 95,000 to 110,000 clones, 70% to 90% of them seen only once. This sample comprised CD8+ T cells sorted from blood, obtained between weeks 30 and 35, from a patient treated with tofacitinib. All receptors come from a human donor with alopecia areata.

The J gene is TRBJ2-7, the V gene TRBV4-2; 9 bases line up with TRBD2. CDR3 size: 16 residues. After removal of 4 bases from V and 4 bases from J, the junction contained 11 bases not matched to a gene. Germline assignment: CDR1 LGHNA and CDR2 YNFKEQ. This chain's CDR3 is CASSPIPGLATYEQYF. CDR3 nucleotides: TGTGCCAGCAGCCCAATTCCGGGACTAGCTACGTACGAGCAGTACTTC.

The chain recombines TRBV4-1 with TRBJ2-4; tentatively, D is TRBD2 (6 bases). V lost 5 bases and J 4 bases, leaving 15 bases between the germline ends. The CDR3 length is 15 residues. Germline V gene data show CDR1 as MGHRA and CDR2 as YSYEKL. CDR3 loop: CASSYYSGAKNIQYF. CDR3 DNA: TGCGCCAGCAGCTACTATAGCGGAGCTAAAAACATTCAGTACTTC.

This chain connects TRBV9 to TRBJ2-3; D unresolved. Germline CDR1 is SGDLS and CDR2 is YYNGEE. V was shortened by 0 bases and J by 0 bases, with 14 bases between the two germline ends. This CDR3 region has 17 residues. CDR3 nucleotides: TGTGCCAGCAGCGTAGTGGCAGTACGAACTAGCACAGATACGCAGTATTTT. As protein: CASSVVAVRTSTDTQYF. The full variable domain, rest sourced from reference TRBV9 and TRBJ2-3, is DSGVTQTPKHLITATGQRVTLRCSPRSGDLSVYWYQQSLDQGLQFLIQYYNGEERAKGNILERFSAQQFPDLHSELNLSSLELGDSALYFCASSVVAVRTSTDTQYFGPGTRLTVL.

This clone was seen only once. The V call is TRBV4-1, the J call TRBJ2-3, with 9 bases matching TRBD1. CDR3 length: 17 residues. V lost 3 bases, J lost 1 base, and 8 bases stayed unmatched. Germline values: CDR1 MGHRA, CDR2 YSYEKL. As DNA, the CDR3 is TGCGCCAGCAGCCATTTGGGTCACAGGGGGCGCACAGATACGCAGTATTTT. Its protein is CASSHLGHRGRTDTQYF.

The chain combines TRBV27 with TRBJ2-1; 11 bases agree with TRBD2. V lost 5 bases and J lost 0; bases outside the gene matches: 6. The CDR3 is 17 residues long. Germline V gives CDR1 MNHEY, CDR2 SMNVEV (reference sequence). The CDR3 loop is CASSPGTSGSSYNEQFF. CDR3 bases: TGTGCCAGCAGTCCAGGGACTAGCGGAAGCTCCTACAATGAGCAGTTCTTC.

J is TRBJ2-1 and V is TRBV7-9; a weak D match, TRBD2 (5 bases). V was shortened by 10 bases and J by 8 bases, with 15 bases between the two germline ends. There are 12 residues in the CDR3. Germline V gene sequence: CDR1 SEHNR, CDR2 FQNEAQ (reference sequence). CDR3 amino acids: CATGPGWDEQFF. CDR3 bases: TGTGCCACCGGCCCGGGGTGGGATGAGCAGTTCTTC. Looking up the rest from reference TRBV7-9 and TRBJ2-1 gives the full variable domain: DTGVSQNPRHKITKRGQNVTFRCDPISEHNRLYWYRQTLGQGPEFLTYFQNEAQLEKSRLLSDRFSAERPKGSFSTLEIQRTEQGDSAMYLCATGPGWDEQFFGPGTRLTVL.

The chain is built from TRBV23-1 and TRBJ2-6; 11 bases fit TRBD2. TRBV23-1 is an open reading frame, and its role is uncertain. V dropped 4 bases and J dropped 0; count of bases not matched to a gene: 8. This CDR3 region has 19 residues. The CDR3 sequence: CASSPGLAGGHSGANVLTF. The CDR3 bases are TGCGCCAGCAGTCCAGGGCTAGCGGGAGGACACTCTGGGGCCAACGTCCTGACTTTC.

V is TRBV6-1 and J is TRBJ2-1, with D possibly TRBD2 on 6 matching bases. Trimming cost V 0 bases and J 4 bases, with 28 bases left between them. Looked up from germline, CDR1 is MNHNS and CDR2 is SASEGT. The CDR3 totals 21 residues. The CDR3 coding sequence is TGTGCCAGCAGTGAAGCGCCCGGCCAGGGCGAGTTGTGGAGGGCATACAATGAGCAGTTCTTC. Amino acid sequence: CASSEAPGQGELWRAYNEQFF.

The CDR3 DNA follows: TGTGCCAGCAGCACCCGGACAGGGCCCTACGAGCAGTACTTC. Its protein product is CASSTRTGPYEQYF. This chain links TRBV7-9 with TRBJ2-7; 8 bases fit TRBD1. Germline assignment: CDR1 SEHNR and CDR2 FQNEAQ (reference sequence). J gave up 2 bases and V 5 bases, and 5 bases lay outside the gene matches. This CDR3 is built from 14 residues.

The chain employs TRBV5-1 and TRBJ2-7; D possibly corresponds to TRBD2 (6 bases). The germline V gene encodes CDR1 SGHRS and CDR2 YFSETQ. There are 15 residues in the CDR3. V was pared by 4 bases and J by 2 bases, with 16 bases between. In DNA, the CDR3 is TGCGCCAGCAGCGGGACTCAGCCATCTCCCTACGAGCAGTACTTC. Translating gives CASSGTQPSPYEQYF.

V usage is TRBV27 and J usage is TRBJ2-2; the match to TRBD2 covers 8 bases. CDR1 MNHEY and CDR2 SMNVEV come from the germline V gene (reference sequence). CDR3 length: 15 amino acids. Trimming took 9 bases from V and 0 from J; bases not matched to a gene: 6. The DNA for the CDR3 is TGTGCCAGTGCGGGACTAGTTGCGAACACCGGGGAGCTGTTTTTT. This sequence encodes CASAGLVANTGELFF.

Concerning this clone: The same CDR3 arises from other DNA sequences in this sample as well. The rearrangement uses TRBV27 and TRBJ2-7, with D unclear. Between the trimmed V and J ends, which lost 5 bases and 3 bases, there was a span of 5 bases. This CDR3 has 11 amino acids. From germline, CDR1 is MNHEY and CDR2 SMNVEV (reference sequence). CDR3 sequence (DNA): TGTGCCAGCAGTGTCGGCTACGAGCAGTACTTC. It is translated as CASSVGYEQYF.

The V and J genes are TRBV27 and TRBJ2-1, with D perhaps given as TRBD1 or TRBD2 (5 bases each). Trimming stripped 5 bases from V and 8 bases from J, with 10 bases between. In germline, CDR1 is MNHEY, CDR2 SMNVEV (reference sequence). This CDR3 comprises 12 residues. The CDR3 DNA follows: TGTGCCAGCAGTGAGATGGGGGATGAGCAGTTCTTC. Translated: CASSEMGDEQFF.

This clone was observed a few times. The rearrangement links TRBV10-1 to TRBJ2-1; tentatively, D is TRBD2 (6 bases). Trimming shortened V by 5 bases and J by 7 bases, and 18 bases separated the two germline ends. Per germline, CDR1 WNHNN and CDR2 SYGVQD (reference sequence). The CDR3 loop spans 15 amino acids. The CDR3 here is CASSRDLSSLNEQFF. Written as DNA, the CDR3 is TGCGCCAGCAGTAGGGACTTATCCTCCTTAAATGAGCAGTTCTTC.

Here the CDR3 reads CASSLRTDNTGELFF. CDR3 nucleotide sequence: TGTGCCAGCAGCTTGCGGACGGACAACACCGGGGAGCTGTTTTTT. The chain carries TRBV7-8 and TRBJ2-2; no clear D. The CDR3 has 15 residues. In germline, CDR1 is SGHVS, CDR2 FQNEAQ. Trimming took 3 bases from V and 2 from J, leaving 10 bases between them.

The chain recombines TRBV27 with TRBJ2-5, with 7 bases identical to TRBD2. The CDR3 extends over 14 amino acids. V shed 2 bases, J shed 5 bases, and the junction held 5 bases outside the gene matches. Germline CDR1 is MNHEY and CDR2 is SMNVEV (reference sequence). The CDR3 here is CASSLLAEGETQYF. The CDR3 coding sequence is TGTGCCAGCAGTTTACTAGCGGAGGGGGAGACCCAGTACTTC.

V usage is TRBV9 and J usage is TRBJ2-3, with 7 bases matching TRBD2. J gave up 5 bases and V 2 bases, and 5 bases lay outside the gene matches. The germline CDR1 and CDR2 sequences are SGDLS and YYNGEE. CDR3 length: 14 amino acids. The CDR3 coding sequence is TGTGCCAGCAGCGTTCCTGGGGGGGAAGATACGCAGTATTTT. Amino acids: CASSVPGGEDTQYF.

The chain employs TRBV6-5 and TRBJ1-1, with D possibly matching TRBD1 (5 bases). The CDR3 extends over 14 amino acids. The V gene lost 4 bases and the J gene lost 5 bases, with 14 bases spanning the gap. CDR1 MNHEY and CDR2 SVGAGI come from the germline V gene. The CDR3 is CASSFEFKGTEAFF. CDR3 DNA: TGTGCCAGCAGTTTCGAGTTTAAGGGGACTGAAGCTTTCTTT.

V usage is TRBV2 and J usage is TRBJ2-2, with D possibly matching TRBD1 (6 bases). The V gene's germline CDR1 is SNHLY and CDR2 FYNNEI. CDR3 length: 15 amino acids. V lost 5 bases and J lost 1, with 11 bases in between. CDR3 sequence reads: CASSPDSWNTGELFF. The CDR3 DNA is TGTGCCAGCAGTCCGGACAGTTGGAACACCGGGGAGCTGTTTTTT. The full variable domain, rest sourced from reference TRBV2 and TRBJ2-2, is EPEVTQTPSHQVTQMGQEVILRCVPISNHLYFYWYRQILGQKVEFLVSFYNNEISEKSEIFDDQFSVERPDGSNFTLKIRSTKLEDSAMYFCASSPDSWNTGELFFGEGSRLTVL.

This clone was observed once. The chain carries TRBV4-2 and TRBJ1-5; D is ambiguous. Germline CDR1 LGHNA, CDR2 YNFKEQ. V lost 0 bases and J lost 5, with 11 bases in between. This CDR3 comprises 15 residues. CDR3 sequence reads: CASSQDVLMDQPQHF. The CDR3 coding sequence is TGTGCCAGCAGCCAAGATGTACTGATGGATCAGCCCCAGCATTTT.

This clone has a handful of counts. The chain uses TRBV4-1 and TRBJ2-2; possible D gene TRBD2, 6 bases. V shed 8 bases and J shed 6 bases, with 16 bases lying between them. The germline V gene has CDR1 MGHRA and CDR2 YSYEKL. The CDR3 is made up of 14 amino acids. CDR3 sequence reads: CASHPQTGAGELFF. DNA of the CDR3: TGCGCCAGCCATCCGCAAACGGGGGCCGGGGAGCTGTTTTTT.

The chain employs TRBV2 and TRBJ2-1; no reliable D call. Trimming took off 4 bases at V and 10 bases at J, with 8 bases between the two ends. The CDR3 covers 11 residues. Germline V gene sequence: CDR1 SNHLY, CDR2 FYNNEI. The CDR3 protein is CASSVKYEQFF. CDR3 sequence (DNA): TGTGCCAGCAGTGTCAAATACGAGCAGTTCTTC.

V gene TRBV15 combines with J gene TRBJ1-4, with 7 bases lining up with TRBD1. In germline, CDR1 is LNHNV, CDR2 YYDKDF (reference sequence). The V gene end was trimmed by 1 base and the J gene end by 4 bases; junction bases not matched to a gene: 3. This CDR3 is built from 15 residues. CDR3 nucleotides: TGTGCCACCAGCAGAGGAGGGGACAGTAATGAAAAACTGTTTTTT. Protein sequence: CATSRGGDSNEKLFF.

V gene TRBV7-2 combines with J gene TRBJ2-5, with 7 nucleotides matching TRBD2. Germline assignment: CDR1 SGHTA and CDR2 FQGNSA. This CDR3 contains 15 residues. The J segment lost 5 bases and the V segment lost 5 bases, leaving 11 bases of the junction unmatched. DNA of the CDR3: TGTGCCAGCAGCCCCGGGACTACCCGAGGGGAGACCCAGTACTTC. Translation gives CASSPGTTRGETQYF.

This clone was seen a handful of times. The gene calls are TRBV2 and TRBJ2-7; D is possibly TRBD2 (6 bases). The germline V and J ends were trimmed by 4 bases and 0 bases, with 16 bases remaining between them. The germline V gene has CDR1 SNHLY and CDR2 FYNNEI. This CDR3 region has 16 residues. The CDR3 bases are TGTGCCAGCAGTGCTCCGCAGACCGGGAGCTCCTACGAGCAGTACTTC. Translating gives CASSAPQTGSSYEQYF.

In this sample, this clone turned up a few times. The V gene is TRBV27, the J gene TRBJ2-3; D gene unclear. The germline CDR1 and CDR2 sequences are MNHEY and SMNVEV (reference sequence). There are 14 residues in the CDR3. V was trimmed by 7 bases and J by 4 bases, leaving 15 bases between them. In DNA form, the CDR3 reads TGTGCCAGCACTTCGTGGATAGCTTCAGATACGCAGTATTTT. Encoded protein: CASTSWIASDTQYF.

This rearrangement joins TRBV11-2 to TRBJ1-2, with D possibly being TRBD1 (5 bases). Germline V gene lookup returns CDR1 SGHAT and CDR2 FQNNGV. The CDR3 totals 14 residues. Trimming left V 0 bases short and J 2 bases short, with 7 bases between. CDR3 sequence (DNA): TGTGCCAGCAGCTTAGAATGGGGGAACTATGGCTACACCTTC. As protein: CASSLEWGNYGYTF.

The chain has TRBV5-1 and TRBJ1-1, with 7 bases matching TRBD1. Germline CDR1 SGHRS, CDR2 YFSETQ. Trimming cost V 3 bases and J 6 bases; bases outside gene matches: 2. The CDR3 extends over 12 amino acids. CDR3 loop: CASSSDRAEAFF. In DNA, the CDR3 is TGCGCCAGCAGCTCTGACAGGGCTGAAGCTTTCTTT.

The gene calls are TRBV30 and TRBJ1-2; D not resolved. The CDR3 is made up of 12 amino acids. Trimming removed 0 bases at V and 3 bases at J, with 5 bases between. From germline, CDR1 is GTSNPN and CDR2 SVGIG (reference sequence). The CDR3 bases are TGTGCCTGGAGTGTGGATTACTATGGCTACACCTTC. Translated: CAWSVDYYGYTF. Variable domain in full (rest from reference TRBV30 and TRBJ1-2): SQTIHQWPATLVQPVGSPLSLECTVEGTSNPNLYWYRQAAGRGLQLLFYSVGIGQISSEVPQNLSASRPQDRQFILSSKKLLLSDSGFYLCAWSVDYYGYTFGSGTRLTVV.

The V gene is TRBV7-9, the J gene TRBJ2-7; no clear D. Germline V gene sequence: CDR1 SEHNR, CDR2 FQNEAQ (reference sequence). Deletions cut 4 bases from V and 4 bases from J, with 8 bases between. CDR3 size: 12 residues. CDR3 sequence: CASSWQEYEQYF. CDR3 bases: TGTGCCAGCAGCTGGCAGGAATACGAGCAGTACTTC.

This sequence joins TRBV6-5 and TRBJ2-5; D is possibly TRBD1 or TRBD2 (5 bases each). This CDR3 has 16 amino acids. The V end was cut by 0 bases, the J end by 5 bases, with 16 bases between. The germline CDR1 and CDR2 sequences are MNHEY and SVGAGI. This chain's CDR3 is CASSYSRQEEGETQYF. In nucleotides, the CDR3 is TGTGCCAGCAGTTACTCGAGGCAGGAAGAGGGGGAGACCCAGTACTTC.